This TCR beta chain derives from a study of identical twins. The study, taken as a whole, reports: Insertion counts were lower in abundant cord blood beta clonotypes, a trend that memory repertoires did not show. Out-of-frame TCR alpha sharing in monozygotic twins exceeded recombination model predictions.

TCRdb called the 5' RACE reads again in MiXCR, with one record for every CDR3 protein. This table has about 530,000 distinct CDR3 sequences, about 20% appearing once. V shed 6 bases and J 4 bases; nucleotides not matched to a gene: 9. This CDR3 comprises 15 residues. This clonotype was seen a few times. What it recognizes is unknown. The sample was also linked to a second study, of yellow fever vaccine responses in identical twins. According to that study: Twins' vaccine T cell response reportedly gave the appearance of partial convergence and partial personalization.

V is TRBV12-3 or TRBV12-4 and J is TRBJ2-1, with 7 positions matching TRBD1. This sequence was found in a woman between 18 and 30 years old in good health. What was sequenced was CD4+ T cells sorted from blood. For the CDR3, the DNA is TGTGCCAGCAGCCCCACAGGGGAGTCGTACAATGAGCAGTTCTTC. It is translated as CASSPTGESYNEQFF.